The present T cell receptor (beta chain) was sequenced within a study of molecular identifiers for immune sequencing clone quantification. On the study more broadly: In replicates, RNA from roughly 21,000 or 96,000 naive CD8 cells was split five ways, four sequenced.

The use of previously described methods and listed TCR primers produced the bulk TCR libraries. TCRdb re-analysed the PCR reads in MiXCR, keeping a single row per CDR3 protein. This repertoire shows more than 450,000 distinct CDR3 sequences, about 20% found once; its top ten account for about 0.8%. Germline V gene lookup returns CDR1 MNHEY and CDR2 SVGEGT. Trimming cost V 6 bases and J 2 bases; bases outside gene matches: 6. The CDR3 covers 14 residues. This chain joins TRBV6-2 or TRBV6-3 and TRBJ2-5, with 7 bases that match TRBD1. The sequence derives from a human donor in good health. Some libraries in this study had Jurkat cell RNA spiked in. The sequencing input was naive CD8+ T cells from blood, with Jurkat cell RNA spiked in. Subset reported: FACS-sorted CD8+CD4-CCR7+CD45RA+ naive T cells. The CDR3 DNA reads as TGTGCCAGCAGACACCCGGGACAGCAAGAGACCCAGTACTTC. It translates to CASRHPGQQETQYF.